The 30 T cell receptor beta chains presented below share a single source sample, sequenced in a study of blood T cell repertoires in COVID-19. Sequencing used immunoSEQ multiplex PCR; TCRdb keeps in-frame clones, though not all of them. In the table there are about 240,000 clones, around 86% of which are singletons. The sample taken for sequencing was peripheral blood. The receptors were sampled from a man aged 30 to 45 who had recovered from COVID-19.

This chain uses TRBV7-9 with TRBJ2-1; unclear D gene. This CDR3 comprises 14 residues. Trimming pared 1 base from V and 6 bases from J, leaving 10 bases between. Germline V gene lookup returns CDR1 SEHNR and CDR2 FQNEAQ (reference sequence). The CDR3, as DNA: TGTGCCAGCAGCTTAGGAAGGAGCAGCAATGAGCAGTTCTTC. Translated: CASSLGRSSNEQFF. Filled out from reference TRBV7-9 and TRBJ2-1, the complete variable domain reads DTGVSQNPRHKITKRGQNVTFRCDPISEHNRLYWYRQTLGQGPEFLTYFQNEAQLEKSRLLSDRFSAERPKGSFSTLEIQRTEQGDSAMYLCASSLGRSSNEQFFGPGTRLTVL.

The rearrangement joins TRBV7-9 to TRBJ2-3, with 7 nucleotides matching TRBD2. The CDR3 spans 18 residues. From germline, CDR1 is SEHNR and CDR2 FQNEAQ (reference sequence). The J segment lost 2 bases and the V segment lost 5 bases, leaving 16 bases of the junction unmatched. CDR3 region: CASSPRGMGGIATDTQYF. The CDR3 nucleotides are TGTGCCAGCAGCCCCCGGGGGATGGGGGGGATCGCCACAGATACGCAGTATTTT.

The V and J genes are TRBV5-8 and TRBJ2-2; 11 nucleotides match TRBD1. Germline-derived CDR1 and CDR2 are SGHTS and YDEGEE. This CDR3 is 16 amino acids long. V lost 4 bases and J lost 4; bases outside the gene matches: 6. CDR3 DNA sequence: TGTGCCAGCAGCATAGGGACAGGGGGTTTCACCGGGGAGCTGTTTTTT. Its protein product is CASSIGTGGFTGELFF.

The chain links TRBV27 to TRBJ1-5, with a tentative D call TRBD1 (5 bases). This CDR3 has 15 amino acids. V was shortened by 5 bases and J by 2 bases, with 13 bases between the two germline ends. Germline CDR1 MNHEY, CDR2 SMNVEV (reference sequence). CDR3 nucleotide sequence: TGTGCCAGCAGTACCGCAGGGCTAGGCAATCAGCCCCAGCATTTT. As protein: CASSTAGLGNQPQHF.

CDR3 DNA: TGTGCCAGCAGTGAATACACCGAAGAGACCCAGTACTTC. Translated: CASSEYTEETQYF. The gene calls are TRBV6-1 and TRBJ2-5; D remains ambiguous. V dropped 2 bases and J dropped 3 bases, with 7 bases sitting between them. CDR3 length equals 13 residues. Germline V gives CDR1 MNHNS, CDR2 SASEGT.

This chain links TRBV27 with TRBJ2-3, with a weak D call TRBD2 (6 bases). The CDR3 totals 15 residues. Germline CDR1 MNHEY, CDR2 SMNVEV (reference sequence). V was cut by 4 bases and J by 0 bases, with 11 bases left in between. The CDR3 reads CASSSGTHSTDTQYF. CDR3 nucleotides: TGTGCCAGCAGTTCCGGGACTCACAGCACAGATACGCAGTATTTT.

This chain uses TRBV6-2 or TRBV6-3 with TRBJ2-7; 7 nucleotides agree with TRBD1. This CDR3 is 14 amino acids long. Germline values: CDR1 MNHEY, CDR2 SVGEGT. V was clipped by 6 bases and J by 4 bases; unmatched bases: 9. The CDR3 region is CASSISGQRYEQYF. The CDR3 DNA reads TGTGCCAGCAGCATATCGGGACAGAGGTACGAGCAGTACTTC.

The rearrangement uses TRBV5-1 and TRBJ1-2; D remains ambiguous. Germline V gene lookup returns CDR1 SGHRS and CDR2 YFSETQ. This CDR3 is 14 amino acids long. Between the trimmed V and J ends, which lost 4 bases and 3 bases, there was a span of 13 bases. CDR3 in amino acids: CASSSLVSDYGYTF. The CDR3 coding sequence is TGCGCCAGCAGCAGCCTGGTTTCTGACTATGGCTACACCTTC.

The chain joins TRBV19 to TRBJ1-1; D is possibly TRBD1 (5 bases). Trimming took 8 bases from V and 6 from J, leaving 13 bases between them. The CDR3 is 12 amino acids. Germline-derived CDR1 and CDR2 are LNHDA and SQIVND (reference sequence). CDR3 DNA: TGTGCCAGTGGACCCGGGACTGCTGAAGCTTTCTTT. It specifies CASGPGTAEAFF.

The gene calls are TRBV3-1 (or the pseudogene TRBV3-2) and TRBJ1-1; tentatively, D is TRBD1 (6 bases). V lost 7 bases and J lost 2, with 17 bases in between. Looked up from germline, CDR1 is LGHDT and CDR2 is YNNKEL (reference sequence). The CDR3 is made up of 15 amino acids. CDR3 sequence: CASTIGGTRNTEAFF. CDR3 sequence (DNA): TGTGCCAGCACCATAGGGGGGACTAGAAACACTGAAGCTTTCTTT.

The gene calls are TRBV10-2 and TRBJ2-1, with 10 positions matching TRBD1. The V segment lost 6 bases and the J segment 4 bases; nucleotides outside the gene matches: 3. Germline CDR1 reads WSHSY; CDR2 reads SAAADI. The CDR3 is made up of 14 amino acids. This CDR3 reads CASRGQGIYNEQFF. As DNA, the CDR3 is TGCGCCAGCAGGGGACAGGGGATTTACAATGAGCAGTTCTTC.

The chain has TRBV19 and TRBJ1-5; 7 bases align to TRBD1. CDR1 LNHDA and CDR2 SQIVND come from the germline V gene (reference sequence). The CDR3 sequence is 15 residues long. Trimming cost V 7 bases and J 4 bases; bases outside gene matches: 10. In DNA form, the CDR3 reads TGTGCCAGTACGGCCACGTGGGACAGAAATCAGCCCCAGCATTTT. This codes for CASTATWDRNQPQHF.

V usage is TRBV7-9 and J usage is TRBJ1-5; the D gene is possibly TRBD1 (6 bases). Germline V CDR1 and CDR2: SEHNR, FQNEAQ (reference sequence). The CDR3 sequence is 13 residues long. V lost 4 bases, J lost 8 bases, and 12 bases lay in between. In nucleotides, the CDR3 is TGTGCCAGCAGCTCTGGGGGCGCGGAGCCCCAGCATTTT. Its translation: CASSSGGAEPQHF.

The chain joins TRBV2 to TRBJ2-7; 8 bases align to TRBD2. Trimming at V came to 8 bases and at J to 5 bases, leaving 23 bases not matched to a gene. The CDR3 spans 18 residues. Germline CDR1 SNHLY, CDR2 FYNNEI. The CDR3 here is CASSVDVPGLDIPHEQYF. The CDR3 region has the DNA TGTGCCAGCTCCGTTGATGTTCCGGGACTAGATATTCCCCACGAGCAGTACTTC. The variable domain in full, with the rest retrieved from reference TRBV2 and TRBJ2-7, is EPEVTQTPSHQVTQMGQEVILRCVPISNHLYFYWYRQILGQKVEFLVSFYNNEISEKSEIFDDQFSVERPDGSNFTLKIRSTKLEDSAMYFCASSVDVPGLDIPHEQYFGPGTRLTVT.

The chain has TRBV28 and TRBJ1-5; TRBD1 matches 7 bases. This CDR3 spans 15 amino acids. J lost 2 bases, V lost 7 bases, and 8 bases had no gene match. Germline-derived CDR1 and CDR2 are MDHEN and SYDVKM. CDR3 residues: CASTPDRDGNQPQHF. The CDR3 DNA is TGTGCCAGCACGCCTGACAGGGATGGCAATCAGCCCCAGCATTTT. The complete variable domain, with remaining parts taken from reference TRBV28 and TRBJ1-5, reads DVKVTQSSRYLVKRTGEKVFLECVQDMDHENMFWYRQDPGLGLRLIYFSYDVKMKEKGDIPEGYSVSREKKERFSLILESASTNQTSMYLCASTPDRDGNQPQHFGDGTRLSIL.

As DNA, the CDR3 is TGTGCCAGCAGGGAGGGCTCGGGACAGGGGACGGAAGAGCAGTACTTC. Its protein product is CASREGSGQGTEEQYF. The rearrangement uses TRBV2 and TRBJ2-7; TRBD1 matches at 10 bases. Germline-derived CDR1 and CDR2 are SNHLY and FYNNEI. After removal of 6 bases from V and 7 bases from J, the junction contained 15 bases not matched to a gene. The CDR3 extends over 16 amino acids.

The chain has TRBV4-1 and TRBJ2-4; D may be TRBD2 (6 bases). The CDR3 spans 14 residues. The germline CDR1 and CDR2 sequences are MGHRA and YSYEKL. Between the trimmed V and J ends, which lost 0 bases and 7 bases, there was a span of 10 bases. The CDR3 DNA reads TGCGCCAGCAGCCAAGAAGGGGCGGGGAACATTCAGTACTTC. It yields the protein CASSQEGAGNIQYF.

The V gene is TRBV9, the J gene TRBJ2-5; 11 bases fit TRBD2. Germline trimming cut 4 bases from V and 4 bases from J; bases unmatched to any gene: 3. This CDR3 spans 14 amino acids. Germline-derived CDR1 and CDR2 are SGDLS and YYNGEE. CDR3 protein: CASSPGTSGETQYF. CDR3 bases: TGTGCCAGCAGCCCAGGGACTAGCGGAGAGACCCAGTACTTC. The full variable domain, in which reference TRBV9 and TRBJ2-5 provide the parts outside the CDR3, is DSGVTQTPKHLITATGQRVTLRCSPRSGDLSVYWYQQSLDQGLQFLIQYYNGEERAKGNILERFSAQQFPDLHSELNLSSLELGDSALYFCASSPGTSGETQYFGPGTRLLVL.

The chain uses TRBV7-9 and TRBJ2-3; 9 bases align to TRBD2. V lost 2 bases to trimming and J lost 0 bases; unmatched junction nucleotides: 3. The CDR3 covers 16 residues. CDR1 and CDR2 from the germline V gene are SEHNR and FQNEAQ (reference sequence). The DNA for the CDR3 is TGTGCCAGCAGCTTAAGCGGGGGGCATAGCACAGATACGCAGTATTTT. Translating gives CASSLSGGHSTDTQYF.

This clone was counted only a few times. The rearrangement uses TRBV6-5 and TRBJ1-6; D not certain. The length of the CDR3 is 12 residues. V shed 4 bases and J shed 9 bases, with 7 bases lying between them. CDR1 and CDR2 from the germline V gene are MNHEY and SVGAGI. CDR3 bases: TGTGCCAGCAGTTCAATCGGTTCACCCCTCCACTTT. This translates into CASSSIGSPLHF.

The chain uses TRBV18 and TRBJ2-7; 16 positions match TRBD2. There are 16 residues in the CDR3. CDR1 and CDR2 from the germline V gene are KGHSH and LQKENI. V dropped 3 bases and J dropped 7; count of bases not matched to a gene: 6. CDR3 nucleotides: TGTGCCAGCTCACCCGCGGGACTAGCGGGGGGGCAAGAGCAGTACGTC. Its translation is CASSPAGLAGGQEQYV.

This clone has just one count. The rearrangement joins TRBV12-3 or TRBV12-4 to TRBJ2-7; D unclear. The V end lost 5 bases, the J end lost 0 bases, and 5 bases lay between the germline ends. This CDR3 contains 12 residues. CDR3 bases: TGTGCCAGCAGTCCGAGCTCCTACGAGCAGTACTTC. As protein: CASSPSSYEQYF.

The CDR3 DNA follows: TGTGCCAGCAGTGGCCTCAGGGCTGAGACCCAGTACTTC. The encoded protein is CASSGLRAETQYF. The V gene is TRBV25-1, the J gene TRBJ2-5; perhaps TRBD1 as D (5 bases). V dropped 4 bases and J dropped 5 bases, with 11 bases sitting between them. This CDR3 has 13 amino acids. Germline V gene data show CDR1 as MGHDK and CDR2 as SYGVNS.

The chain is built from TRBV4-1 and TRBJ2-1; tentatively, D is TRBD1 (7 bases). With 1 base removed from V and 2 bases from J, the gap between germline ends came to 18 bases. The CDR3 extends over 18 amino acids. Germline CDR1 reads MGHRA; CDR2 reads YSYEKL. CDR3 DNA sequence: TGCGCCAGCAGCCAAGTCTTTCATCGGGGGACAGCCTACAATGAGCAGTTCTTC. Its protein product is CASSQVFHRGTAYNEQFF.

This clone was recorded a few times. V usage is TRBV29-1 and J usage is TRBJ2-5; D is possibly TRBD2 (6 bases). This CDR3 is built from 13 residues. V was clipped by 2 bases and J by 5 bases, with 12 bases between them. CDR1 is SQVTM and CDR2 is ANQGSEA in the germline V gene. CDR3 DNA: TGCAGCGTTGAAAAGGACCGGGGGGAGACCCAGTACTTC. It yields the protein CSVEKDRGETQYF.

J is TRBJ1-5 and V is TRBV6-5; D is unresolved. Germline CDR1 reads MNHEY; CDR2 reads SVGAGI. The CDR3 contains 14 residues. Trimming took off 8 bases at V and 4 bases at J, with 15 bases between the two ends. CDR3 in DNA: TGTGCCAGCTCGGAGGGCACGACGAATCAGCCCCAGCATTTT. Protein sequence: CASSEGTTNQPQHF.

The chain links TRBV18 to TRBJ1-6, with a possible D match to TRBD1 (6 bases). This CDR3 spans 14 amino acids. Between the trimmed V and J ends, which lost 4 bases and 7 bases, there was a span of 11 bases. Germline CDR1 is KGHSH and CDR2 is LQKENI. CDR3 sequence: CASSRDKINSPLHF. The CDR3 nucleotides are TGTGCCAGCTCACGGGACAAAATAAATTCACCCCTCCACTTT.

The rearrangement uses TRBV7-8 and TRBJ1-5; possibly TRBD1 for D (5 bases). The CDR3 loop spans 15 amino acids. CDR1 SGHVS and CDR2 FQNEAQ come from the germline V gene. V lost 6 bases to trimming and J lost 0 bases, with 12 bases between them. The chain's CDR3 is CASSRRDGSNQPQHF. The DNA of the CDR3 is TGTGCCAGCAGTCGGAGGGACGGTAGCAATCAGCCCCAGCATTTT.

This sequence joins TRBV19 and TRBJ2-5; a weak D match, TRBD2 (6 bases). The CDR3 has 15 amino acids. V dropped 7 bases and J dropped 1 base, with 16 bases sitting between them. The V gene's germline CDR1 is LNHDA and CDR2 SQIVND (reference sequence). CDR3 in DNA: TGTGCCAGTAAATCTTGGGTAGCGGCCCAAGAGACCCAGTACTTC. It is translated as CASKSWVAAQETQYF.

This chain uses TRBV19 with TRBJ1-2; D possibly corresponds to TRBD1 (6 bases). Between the trimmed V and J ends, which lost 3 bases and 3 bases, there was a span of 17 bases. The CDR3 runs 16 residues. Germline assignment: CDR1 LNHDA and CDR2 SQIVND (reference sequence). CDR3 sequence reads: CASSIGGGPPHYGYTF. CDR3 nucleotides: TGTGCCAGTAGTATTGGGGGGGGGCCACCCCACTATGGCTACACCTTC.